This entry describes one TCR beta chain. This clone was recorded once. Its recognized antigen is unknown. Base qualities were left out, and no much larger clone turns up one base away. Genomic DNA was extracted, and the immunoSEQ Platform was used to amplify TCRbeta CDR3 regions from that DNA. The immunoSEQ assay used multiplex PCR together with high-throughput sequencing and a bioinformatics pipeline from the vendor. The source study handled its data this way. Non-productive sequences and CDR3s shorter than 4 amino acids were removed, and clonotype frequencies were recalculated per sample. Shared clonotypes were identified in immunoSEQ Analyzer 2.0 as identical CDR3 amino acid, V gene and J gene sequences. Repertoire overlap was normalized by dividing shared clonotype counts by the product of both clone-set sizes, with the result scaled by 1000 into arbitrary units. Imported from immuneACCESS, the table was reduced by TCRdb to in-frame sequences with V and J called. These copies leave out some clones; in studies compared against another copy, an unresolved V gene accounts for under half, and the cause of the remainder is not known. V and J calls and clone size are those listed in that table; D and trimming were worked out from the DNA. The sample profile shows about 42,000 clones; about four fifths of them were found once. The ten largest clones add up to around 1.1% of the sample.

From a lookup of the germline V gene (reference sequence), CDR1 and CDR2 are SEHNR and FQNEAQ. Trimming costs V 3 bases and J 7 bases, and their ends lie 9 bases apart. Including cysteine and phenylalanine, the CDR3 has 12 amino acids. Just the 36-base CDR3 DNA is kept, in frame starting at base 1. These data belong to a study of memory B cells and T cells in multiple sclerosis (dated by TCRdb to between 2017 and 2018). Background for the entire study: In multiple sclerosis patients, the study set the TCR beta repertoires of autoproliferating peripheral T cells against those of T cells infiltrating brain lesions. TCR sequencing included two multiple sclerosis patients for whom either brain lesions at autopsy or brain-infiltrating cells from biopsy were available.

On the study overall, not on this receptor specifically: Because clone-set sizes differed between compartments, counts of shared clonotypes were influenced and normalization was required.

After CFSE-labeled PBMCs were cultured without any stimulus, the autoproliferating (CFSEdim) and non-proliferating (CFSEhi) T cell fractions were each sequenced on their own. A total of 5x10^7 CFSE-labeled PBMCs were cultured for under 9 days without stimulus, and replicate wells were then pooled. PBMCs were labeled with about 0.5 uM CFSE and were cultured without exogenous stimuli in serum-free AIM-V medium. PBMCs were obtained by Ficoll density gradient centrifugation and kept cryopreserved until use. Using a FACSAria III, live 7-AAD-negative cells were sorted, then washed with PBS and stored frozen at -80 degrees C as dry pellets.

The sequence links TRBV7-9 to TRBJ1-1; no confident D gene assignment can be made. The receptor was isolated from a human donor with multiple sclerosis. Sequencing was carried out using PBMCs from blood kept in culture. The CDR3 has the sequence CASSLPFSEAFF. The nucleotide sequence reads TGTGCCAGCAGCTTGCCTTTTAGTGAAGCTTTCTTT.